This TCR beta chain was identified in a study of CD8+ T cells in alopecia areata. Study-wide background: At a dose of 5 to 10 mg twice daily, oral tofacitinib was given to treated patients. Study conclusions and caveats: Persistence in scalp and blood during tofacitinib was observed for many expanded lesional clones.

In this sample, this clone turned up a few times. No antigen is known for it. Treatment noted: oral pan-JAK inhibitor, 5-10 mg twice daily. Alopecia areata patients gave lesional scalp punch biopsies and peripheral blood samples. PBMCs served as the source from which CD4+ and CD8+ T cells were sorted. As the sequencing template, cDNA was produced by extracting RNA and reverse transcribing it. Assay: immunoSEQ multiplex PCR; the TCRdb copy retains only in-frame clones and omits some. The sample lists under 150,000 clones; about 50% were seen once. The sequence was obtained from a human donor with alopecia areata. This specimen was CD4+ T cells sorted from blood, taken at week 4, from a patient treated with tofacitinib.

This CDR3 is CASTREAGGSYEQYF. In DNA, the CDR3 is TGTGCCAGTACACGGGAGGCGGGGGGCTCCTACGAGCAGTACTTC. This chain links TRBV19 with TRBJ2-7, with TRBD2 matching 8 bases. CDR1 LNHDA and CDR2 SQIVND come from the germline V gene (reference sequence). The trim removed 7 bases at V and 0 bases at J, leaving 8 bases unmatched. This CDR3 has 15 amino acids. The entire variable domain, with the rest obtained from reference TRBV19 and TRBJ2-7, is as follows: DGGITQSPKYLFRKEGQNVTLSCEQNLNHDAMYWYRQDPGQGLRLIYYSQIVNDFQKGDIAEGYSVSREKKESFPLTVTSAQKNPTAFYLCASTREAGGSYEQYFGPGTRLTVT.